The 30 T cell receptor beta chains listed next were all sequenced from one sample in a study of CD8 T cells in ankylosing spondylitis (dated by TCRdb to 2015 to 2018). The antigens these receptors bind are not known. Study-wide conclusions, independent of this receptor: Blood from ankylosing spondylitis patients appeared to be characterized by a TCR beta motif made up of under 10 highly homologous amino acid variants.

The receptor library was made with 5' RACE. Sequencing instrument: Illumina HiSeq 2500. The public sequencing data were trimmed at Q25 with fastp and processed into clonotypes with MiXCR by TCRdb, which kept only in-frame beta chains. Identical CDR3 proteins give one entry, which carries the most common genes and DNA. This sample holds more than 650,000 distinct CDR3 sequences; approximately 10% were observed only once. The ten largest clones take up about 0.49% of the sample. Material for sequencing was blood, either unsorted or a sorted T cell fraction (not recorded which). The origin of the receptors is a male donor with ankylosing spondylitis.

The chain couples TRBV5-1 to TRBJ2-2, with 9 bases lining up with TRBD2. The ends lost 4 bases at V and 11 bases at J; junction bases unmatched: 12. Looked up from germline, CDR1 is SGHRS and CDR2 is YFSETQ. This CDR3 has 15 residues. The CDR3 bases are TGCGCCAGCAGCGAACTCACTAGCGGGCCAGCCGAGCTGTTTTTT. This gives the protein CASSELTSGPAELFF.

The V gene is TRBV12-3 or TRBV12-4, the J gene TRBJ2-3, with TRBD2 identical over 8 bases. CDR3 length: 12 amino acids. Trimming cost V 5 bases and J 12 bases; bases outside gene matches: 7. The CDR3 DNA sequence: TGTGCCAGCAGTCCGCCGGGACTAGGTCAGTATTTT. It encodes CASSPPGLGQYF.

This clonotype occurred many times. This chain connects TRBV20-1 to TRBJ2-5, with D tentatively TRBD1 (6 bases). CDR3 size: 12 residues. Per the germline V gene, CDR1 is DFQATT and CDR2 is SNEGSKA (reference sequence). Deletions cut 3 bases from V and 5 bases from J, with 10 bases between. CDR3 in amino acids: CSARQGYETQYF. The DNA for the CDR3 is TGCAGTGCTAGGCAGGGGTACGAGACCCAGTACTTC.

This rearrangement joins TRBV4-3 to TRBJ1-5, with 7 bases identical to TRBD1. This CDR3 comprises 15 residues. Germline V gives CDR1 LGHNA, CDR2 YSLEER. The V gene end was trimmed by 8 bases and the J gene end by 4 bases; junction bases not matched to a gene: 11. The CDR3 loop is CASPLTGKRNQPQHF. CDR3 sequence (DNA): TGCGCCAGCCCTTTGACAGGGAAGAGGAATCAGCCCCAGCATTTT.

This clonotype occurred many times. The chain is built from TRBV5-1 and TRBJ1-6; 8 bases are a match to TRBD1. V lost 3 bases and J lost 9; bases outside the gene matches: 11. This CDR3 region has 16 residues. Germline assignment: CDR1 SGHRS and CDR2 YFSETQ. The CDR3 coding sequence is TGCGCCAGCAGCTACTCGACAGGGGTCGACAGTTCACCCCTCCACTTT. Protein sequence: CASSYSTGVDSSPLHF.

This clonotype occurred many times. The rearrangement uses TRBV3-1 and TRBJ2-7; D possibly uses TRBD1 or TRBD2 (5 bases each). CDR3 length: 12 residues. Germline-derived CDR1 and CDR2 are LGHDT and YNNKEL (reference sequence). The V and J ends lost 2 bases and 5 bases respectively, with 7 bases between them. CDR3 sequence reads: CASSQRGDEQYF. DNA of the CDR3: TGTGCCAGCAGCCAAAGAGGGGACGAGCAGTACTTC.

This clonotype has more than one count but fewer than ten. This sequence joins TRBV5-1 and TRBJ2-3; TRBD2 matches at 8 bases. Germline V lookup: CDR1 SGHRS, CDR2 YFSETQ. Unmatched junction bases numbered 13, after V lost 5 bases and J lost 5 bases. CDR3 size: 16 residues. DNA for the CDR3: TGCGCCAGCAGGTCTGCGCGGGGGGCGACGGGAGATACGCAGTATTTT. Its translation is CASRSARGATGDTQYF. Drawing the rest from reference TRBV5-1 and TRBJ2-3, the complete variable domain is KAGVTQTPRYLIKTRGQQVTLSCSPISGHRSVSWYQQTPGQGLQFLFEYFSETQRNKGNFPGRFSGRQFSNSRSEMNVSTLELGDSALYLCASRSARGATGDTQYFGPGTRLTVL.

This chain uses TRBV6-1 with TRBJ1-1, with D tentatively TRBD1 (5 bases). CDR1 MNHNS and CDR2 SASEGT come from the germline V gene. This CDR3 has 16 residues. V was shortened by 5 bases and J by 7 bases, with 23 bases between the two germline ends. CDR3 sequence: CASSRRDPHVEGEAFF. CDR3 nucleotides: TGTGCCAGCAGTCGCCGGGACCCTCACGTCGAGGGTGAAGCTTTCTTT.

This clonotype was seen a handful of times. Here the CDR3 reads CSADRVVDTQYF. CDR3 bases: TGCAGTGCAGACAGGGTGGTGGATACGCAGTATTTT. The chain links TRBV20-1 to TRBJ2-3; 7 positions match TRBD1. After removal of 6 bases from V and 6 bases from J, the junction contained 6 bases not matched to a gene. The CDR3 covers 12 residues. Germline V gene data show CDR1 as DFQATT and CDR2 as SNEGSKA (reference sequence).

This clonotype was seen more than once but under ten times. The chain recombines TRBV20-1 with TRBJ1-2, with 7 nucleotides matching TRBD1. From germline, CDR1 is DFQATT and CDR2 SNEGSKA (reference sequence). The CDR3 is made up of 13 amino acids. Unmatched junction bases numbered 7, after V lost 5 bases and J lost 4 bases. CDR3 coding DNA: TGCAGTGCTCCCCGGGCAGGGGGCTATGGCTACACCTTC. Protein sequence: CSAPRAGGYGYTF.

The chain uses TRBV6-2 or TRBV6-3 and TRBJ2-5; TRBD2 is a possible D gene (6 bases). The CDR3 length is 14 residues. CDR1 and CDR2 (germline): MNHEY, SVGEGT. Trimming pared 2 bases from V and 4 bases from J, leaving 11 bases between. CDR3 sequence: CASSYGSGAETQYF. The CDR3 DNA sequence: TGTGCCAGCAGTTACGGCTCGGGAGCAGAGACCCAGTACTTC.

In this sample, this clonotype turned up many times. V usage is TRBV7-2 and J usage is TRBJ2-5; D not certain. Germline V lookup: CDR1 SGHTA, CDR2 FQGNSA. V dropped 1 base and J dropped 2 bases, with 8 bases sitting between them. This CDR3 contains 14 residues. This CDR3 is CASSLVTTQETQYF. As DNA, the CDR3 is TGTGCCAGCAGCTTAGTGACAACTCAAGAGACCCAGTACTTC.

This clonotype appeared a few times. The chain uses TRBV18 and TRBJ1-1; D uncertain. CDR1 KGHSH and CDR2 LQKENI come from the germline V gene. The CDR3 runs 13 residues. Trimming pared 2 bases from V and 3 bases from J, leaving 7 bases between. CDR3 sequence reads: CASSPAADTEAFF. CDR3 bases: TGTGCCAGCTCACCAGCCGCGGACACTGAAGCTTTCTTT.

This clonotype appeared many times. V and J are TRBV25-1 and TRBJ2-5; D perhaps matches TRBD1 (6 bases). Germline CDR1 MGHDK, CDR2 SYGVNS. V lost 5 bases to trimming and J lost 5 bases, with 12 bases between them. The CDR3 is 13 amino acids. The CDR3 sequence is CASSSGARETQYF. The CDR3, as DNA: TGTGCCAGCAGTTCAGGGGCGCGGGAGACCCAGTACTTC.

V is TRBV12-3 or TRBV12-4 and J is TRBJ2-6, with 12 bases lining up with TRBD2. The CDR3 totals 17 residues. J lost 2 bases, V lost 5 bases, and 4 bases had no gene match. The CDR3 coding sequence is TGTGCCAGCAGTCCCCGACTAGCGGGGGCTGGGGCCAACGTCCTGACTTTC. Residues: CASSPRLAGAGANVLTF.

There are many counts of this clonotype. The V gene is TRBV7-9, the J gene TRBJ2-4; 7 bases are shared with TRBD1. CDR1 and CDR2 (germline): SEHNR, FQNEAQ (reference sequence). The CDR3 spans 14 residues. Trimming cost V 5 bases and J 5 bases; bases outside gene matches: 6. DNA of the CDR3: TGTGCCAGCAGCCCGGGACAGCTACAAAACATTCAGTACTTC. Translated: CASSPGQLQNIQYF.

V and J are TRBV11-2 and TRBJ2-4; D may be TRBD1 (5 bases). The CDR3 is made up of 14 amino acids. The ends were cut back, 3 bases at V and 4 bases at J, with 10 bases in the middle. CDR1 SGHAT and CDR2 FQNNGV come from the germline V gene. CDR3: CASSLGRPKNIQYF. The CDR3, as DNA: TGTGCCAGCAGCTTGGGGCGACCGAAAAACATTCAGTACTTC. Supplemented by reference TRBV11-2 and TRBJ2-4, the full variable domain reads EAGVAQSPRYKIIEKRQSVAFWCNPISGHATLYWYQQILGQGPKLLIQFQNNGVVDDSQLPKDRFSAERLKGVDSTLKIQPAKLEDSAVYLCASSLGRPKNIQYFGAGTRLSVL.

J is TRBJ1-4 and V is TRBV4-3; the D is unclear. Trimming removed 1 base from V and 12 bases from J, with 12 bases in between. This CDR3 is built from 13 residues. The V gene's germline CDR1 is LGHNA and CDR2 YSLEER. The CDR3 is CASSQGRAEQLFF. In DNA form, the CDR3 reads TGCGCCAGCAGCCAAGGTCGGGCGGAGCAACTGTTTTTT.

The gene calls are TRBV20-1 and TRBJ2-7, with D perhaps matching TRBD1 (5 bases). CDR3 length: 13 amino acids. Per the germline V gene, CDR1 is DFQATT and CDR2 is SNEGSKA (reference sequence). V lost 6 bases and J lost 0, with 12 bases in between. The CDR3 here is CSADDSSSYEQYF. CDR3 nucleotide sequence: TGCAGTGCCGACGACAGCAGCTCCTACGAGCAGTACTTC.

The V and J genes are TRBV11-2 and TRBJ2-4; the D is unclear. V was pared by 5 bases and J by 7 bases, with 15 bases between. The CDR3 runs to 14 residues. CDR1 and CDR2 (germline): SGHAT, FQNNGV. DNA for the CDR3: TGTGCCAGCAGCCGACCGCGATCGAGGAACATTCAGTACTTC. Protein sequence: CASSRPRSRNIQYF.

At least ten counts were recorded for this clonotype. The chain carries TRBV20-1 and TRBJ2-1, with 10 nucleotides matching TRBD2. CDR3 length: 15 amino acids. CDR1 and CDR2 (germline): DFQATT, SNEGSKA (reference sequence). V was pared by 3 bases and J by 0 bases, with 2 bases of the junction left unmatched. The CDR3 reads CSARLAGGSYNEQFF. CDR3 nucleotides: TGCAGTGCTAGGTTAGCGGGGGGCTCCTACAATGAGCAGTTCTTC.

The rearrangement uses TRBV20-1 and TRBJ2-7, with D uncertain. Germline V CDR1 and CDR2: DFQATT, SNEGSKA (reference sequence). The germline V and J ends were trimmed by 2 bases and 0 bases, with 8 bases remaining between them. The CDR3 has 13 residues. The CDR3 here is CSARYGNSYEQYF. CDR3 nucleotide sequence: TGCAGTGCTAGATATGGAAACTCCTACGAGCAGTACTTC.

The chain has TRBV7-8 and TRBJ1-4, with D maybe TRBD1 (6 bases). Germline CDR1 and CDR2: SGHVS and FQNEAQ. The CDR3 is made up of 16 amino acids. Trimming cost V 2 bases and J 6 bases, with 16 bases left between them. The CDR3 DNA sequence: TGTGCCAGCAGCTTAAGGCGGGACACCCGGGATGAAAAACTGTTTTTT. Its protein product is CASSLRRDTRDEKLFF.

This clonotype was recorded a few times. The chain uses TRBV11-3 and TRBJ2-1; D gene unclear. With 6 bases removed from V and 10 bases from J, the gap between germline ends came to 13 bases. CDR1 is SGHNT and CDR2 is YENEEA in the germline V gene. This CDR3 is built from 12 residues. The CDR3 bases are TGTGCCAGCAGTCCTACGTTTGGGGAGCAGTTCTTC. As protein: CASSPTFGEQFF.

This clonotype was seen a few times. The chain couples TRBV18 to TRBJ2-2; tentatively, D is TRBD2 (5 bases). The CDR3 totals 15 residues. Trimming pared 3 bases from V and 0 bases from J, leaving 8 bases between. CDR1 is KGHSH, CDR2 LQKENI, per germline. CDR3 amino acids: CASSPIGTNTGELFF. The CDR3 nucleotides read TGTGCCAGCTCACCGATCGGGACGAACACCGGGGAGCTGTTTTTT.

The V gene is TRBV20-1, the J gene TRBJ1-1, with D possibly TRBD1 on 5 matching bases. V gave up 7 bases and J gave up 1 base, with 13 bases separating them. Germline CDR1 reads DFQATT; CDR2 reads SNEGSKA (reference sequence). The CDR3 consists of 13 residues. The CDR3: CSVPGPSNTEAFF. The CDR3, as DNA: TGCAGTGTTCCGGGGCCCTCGAACACTGAAGCTTTCTTT.

The chain links TRBV20-1 to TRBJ2-5, with D possibly TRBD2 on 6 matching bases. Deletions cut 3 bases from V and 10 bases from J, with 30 bases between. The CDR3 length is 17 residues. In germline, CDR1 is DFQATT, CDR2 SNEGSKA (reference sequence). The CDR3 sequence: CSASTLLSWTSGGDQYF. The CDR3 DNA reads as TGCAGTGCTAGTACCCTTTTAAGTTGGACTTCCGGAGGGGACCAGTACTTC.

The chain carries TRBV20-1 and TRBJ1-5; TRBD1 matches 9 bases. Trimming removed 4 bases from V and 7 bases from J; junction bases left unmatched: 5. Germline V CDR1 and CDR2: DFQATT, SNEGSKA (reference sequence). The CDR3 contains 13 residues. Written as DNA, the CDR3 is TGCAGTGCTATTACAGGGGGCTACCAGCCCCAGCATTTT. Amino acids: CSAITGGYQPQHF.

The chain is built from TRBV6-2 or TRBV6-3 and TRBJ2-1; 9 nucleotides agree with TRBD2. V lost 5 bases, J lost 5 bases, and 7 bases stayed unmatched. Germline CDR1 MNHEY, CDR2 SVGEGT. The CDR3 totals 15 residues. The CDR3 nucleotides read TGTGCCAGCAGTCCCAGCGGGGGGACCCACAATGAGCAGTTCTTC. It is translated as CASSPSGGTHNEQFF.

The CDR3 DNA reads TGCAGTGCTAGCAGTGACACAGATACGCAGTATTTT. Translation gives CSASSDTDTQYF. The chain carries TRBV20-1 and TRBJ2-3; D unclear. The germline gives CDR1 DFQATT, CDR2 SNEGSKA (reference sequence). V was pared by 3 bases and J by 2 bases, with 6 bases between. There are 12 residues in the CDR3.